This T cell receptor beta chain was profiled in a study of blood T cell repertoires in COVID-19. The table came from immunoSEQ multiplex PCR; TCRdb's copy has only in-frame clones and leaves some out. The sample consists of roughly 290,000 clones, approximately 83% of them appearing once. There are 17 residues in the CDR3. Germline lookup yields CDR1 LNHDA and CDR2 SQIVND (reference sequence). V dropped 6 bases and J dropped 6; count of bases not matched to a gene: 13. This clone has just one count. The sequencing sample was made of PBMCs or T cells enriched from blood (not recorded which). The genes are TRBV19 and TRBJ2-4; 11 nucleotides line up with TRBD2. The TCR was taken from a man aged 30 to 39 who had recovered from COVID-19. CDR3 loop: CASSSGFSGGEGNIQYF. CDR3 nucleotides: TGTGCCAGTAGCTCCGGTTTTAGCGGGGGGGAAGGAAACATTCAGTACTTC.